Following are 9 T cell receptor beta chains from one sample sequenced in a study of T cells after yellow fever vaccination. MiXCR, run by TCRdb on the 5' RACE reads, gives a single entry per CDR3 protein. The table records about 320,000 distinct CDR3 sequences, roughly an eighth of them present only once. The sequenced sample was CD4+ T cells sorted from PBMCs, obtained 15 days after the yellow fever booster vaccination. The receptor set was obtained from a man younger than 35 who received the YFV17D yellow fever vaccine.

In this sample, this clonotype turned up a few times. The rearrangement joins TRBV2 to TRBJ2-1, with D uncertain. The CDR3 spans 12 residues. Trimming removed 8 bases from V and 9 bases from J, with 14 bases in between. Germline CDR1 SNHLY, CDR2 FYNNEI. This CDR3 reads CASAGRPPEQFF. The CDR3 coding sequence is TGTGCCAGCGCCGGCCGCCCCCCTGAGCAGTTCTTC.

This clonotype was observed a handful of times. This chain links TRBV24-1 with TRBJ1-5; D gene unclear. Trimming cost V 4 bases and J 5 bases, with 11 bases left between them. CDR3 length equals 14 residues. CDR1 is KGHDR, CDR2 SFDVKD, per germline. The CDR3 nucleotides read TGTGCCACCAGTGAAGCGTATCGGCATCAGCCCCAGCATTTT. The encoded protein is CATSEAYRHQPQHF.

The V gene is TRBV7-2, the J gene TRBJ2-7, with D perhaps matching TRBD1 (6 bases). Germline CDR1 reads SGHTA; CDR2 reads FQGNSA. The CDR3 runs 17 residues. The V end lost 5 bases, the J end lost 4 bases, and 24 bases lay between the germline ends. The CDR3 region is CASSIPRGLPGQYEQYV. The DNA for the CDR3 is TGTGCCAGCAGCATTCCCAGGGGTCTGCCGGGGCAGTACGAGCAGTACGTC.

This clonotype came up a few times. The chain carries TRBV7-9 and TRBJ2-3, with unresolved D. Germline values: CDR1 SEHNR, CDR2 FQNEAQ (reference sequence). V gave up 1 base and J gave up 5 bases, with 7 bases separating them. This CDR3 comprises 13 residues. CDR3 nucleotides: TGTGCCAGCAGCTTAGAAGACGGAGATACGCAGTATTTT. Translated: CASSLEDGDTQYF.

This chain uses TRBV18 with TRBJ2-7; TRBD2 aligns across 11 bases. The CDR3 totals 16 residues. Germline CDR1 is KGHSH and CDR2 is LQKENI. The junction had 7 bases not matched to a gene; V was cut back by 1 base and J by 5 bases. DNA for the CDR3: TGTGCCAGCTCACCACGGCTAGCGGGGGGATGGAACGAGCAGTACTTC. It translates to CASSPRLAGGWNEQYF. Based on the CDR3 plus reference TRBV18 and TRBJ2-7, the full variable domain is NAGVMQNPRHLVRRRGQEARLRCSPMKGHSHVYWYRQLPEEGLKFMVYLQKENIIDESGMPKERFSAEFPKEGPSILRIQQVVRGDSAAYFCASSPRLAGGWNEQYFGPGTRLTVT.

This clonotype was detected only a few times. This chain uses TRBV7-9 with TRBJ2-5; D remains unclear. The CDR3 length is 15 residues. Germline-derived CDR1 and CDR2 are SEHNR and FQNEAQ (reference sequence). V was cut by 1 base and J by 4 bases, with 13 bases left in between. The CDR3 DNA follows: TGTGCCAGCAGCTTAGTTTTTTCGGTGGGAGAGACCCAGTACTTC. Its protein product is CASSLVFSVGETQYF.

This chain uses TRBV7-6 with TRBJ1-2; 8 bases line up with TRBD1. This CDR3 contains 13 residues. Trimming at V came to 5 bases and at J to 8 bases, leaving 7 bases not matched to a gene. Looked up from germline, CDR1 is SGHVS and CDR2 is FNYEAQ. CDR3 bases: TGTGCCAGCAGCCTGACAGGGGATTTCGGCTACACCTTC. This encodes CASSLTGDFGYTF.

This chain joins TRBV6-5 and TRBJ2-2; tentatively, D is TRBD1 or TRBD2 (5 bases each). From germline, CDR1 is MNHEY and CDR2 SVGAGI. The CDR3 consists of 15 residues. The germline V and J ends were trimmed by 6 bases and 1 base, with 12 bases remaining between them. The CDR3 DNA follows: TGTGCCAGCAGGGGGAATGGGGGGAACACCGGGGAGCTGTTTTTT. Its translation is CASRGNGGNTGELFF.

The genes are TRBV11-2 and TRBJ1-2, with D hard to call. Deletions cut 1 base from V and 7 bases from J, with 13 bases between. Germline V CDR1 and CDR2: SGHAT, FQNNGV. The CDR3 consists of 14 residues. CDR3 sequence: CASSLAGLIGGYTF. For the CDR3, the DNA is TGTGCCAGCAGCTTAGCGGGGTTAATCGGTGGCTACACCTTC.